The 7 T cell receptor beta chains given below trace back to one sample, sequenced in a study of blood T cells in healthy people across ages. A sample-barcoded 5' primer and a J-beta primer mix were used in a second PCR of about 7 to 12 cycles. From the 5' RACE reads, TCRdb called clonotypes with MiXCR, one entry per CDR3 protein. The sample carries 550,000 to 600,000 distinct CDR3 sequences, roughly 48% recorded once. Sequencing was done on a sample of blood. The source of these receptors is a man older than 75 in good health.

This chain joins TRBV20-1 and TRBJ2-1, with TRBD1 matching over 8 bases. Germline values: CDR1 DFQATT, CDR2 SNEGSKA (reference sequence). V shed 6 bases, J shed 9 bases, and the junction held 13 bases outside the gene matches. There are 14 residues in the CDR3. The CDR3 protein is CSATPAQGAGEQFF. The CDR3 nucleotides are TGCAGTGCAACGCCAGCGCAGGGGGCGGGTGAGCAGTTCTTC.

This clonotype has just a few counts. As DNA, the CDR3 is TGCGCCAGCATGGGACTGCAAGACTCCTACGAGCAGTACTTC. Translating gives CASMGLQDSYEQYF. The V and J genes are TRBV5-1 and TRBJ2-7; possibly TRBD2 for D (6 bases). The CDR3 length is 14 residues. Germline CDR1 is SGHRS and CDR2 is YFSETQ. V dropped 6 bases and J dropped 0 bases, with 13 bases sitting between them.

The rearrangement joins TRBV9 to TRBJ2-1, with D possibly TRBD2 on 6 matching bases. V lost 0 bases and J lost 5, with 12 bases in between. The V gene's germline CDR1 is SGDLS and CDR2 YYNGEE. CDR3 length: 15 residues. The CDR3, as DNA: TGTGCCAGCAGCGTAGGAGGGGAGGTTAACAATGAGCAGTTCTTC. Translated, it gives CASSVGGEVNNEQFF.

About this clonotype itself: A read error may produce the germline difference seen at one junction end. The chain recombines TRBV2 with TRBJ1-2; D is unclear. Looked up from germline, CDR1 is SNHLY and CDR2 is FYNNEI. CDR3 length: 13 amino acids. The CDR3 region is CASSENILYGYIF. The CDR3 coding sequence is TGTGCCAGCAGTGAAAACATTCTCTATGGCTACATCTTC. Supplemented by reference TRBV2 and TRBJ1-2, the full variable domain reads EPEVTQTPSHQVTQMGQEVILRCVPISNHLYFYWYRQILGQKVEFLVSFYNNEISEKSEIFDDQFSVERPDGSNFTLKIRSTKLEDSAMYFCASSENILYGYIFGSGTRLTVV.

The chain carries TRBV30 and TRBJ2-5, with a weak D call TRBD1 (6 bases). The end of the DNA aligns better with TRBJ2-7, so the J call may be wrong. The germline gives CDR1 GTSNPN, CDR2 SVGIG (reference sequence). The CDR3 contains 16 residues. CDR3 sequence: CAWSGVTGIRAYEQYF. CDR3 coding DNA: TGTGCCTGGAGCGGAGTAACAGGGATAAGAGCCTACGAGCAGTACTTC.

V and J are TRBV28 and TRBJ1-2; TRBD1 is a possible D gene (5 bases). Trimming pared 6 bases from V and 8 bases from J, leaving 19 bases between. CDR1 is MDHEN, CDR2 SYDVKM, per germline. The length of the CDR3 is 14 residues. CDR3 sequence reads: CASSNTGAALGYTF. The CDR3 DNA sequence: TGTGCCAGCAGCAATACAGGAGCCGCCTTGGGCTACACCTTC.

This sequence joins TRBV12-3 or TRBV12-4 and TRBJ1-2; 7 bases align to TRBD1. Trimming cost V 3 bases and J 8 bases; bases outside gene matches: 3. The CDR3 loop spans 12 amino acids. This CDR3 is CASSFDRAGYTF. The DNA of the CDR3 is TGTGCCAGCAGTTTCGACAGGGCGGGCTACACCTTC.